This T cell receptor beta chain is drawn from a study of OX40 agonist ivuxolimab in advanced cancers. The method was immunoSEQ multiplex PCR; TCRdb's version includes in-frame clones alone and lacks a portion of them. The data show tens of thousands of clones, about 90% seen once. Germline-derived CDR1 and CDR2 are SGHDN and FVKESK. V gave up 4 bases and J gave up 2 bases; unmatched junction bases: 7. The CDR3 loop spans 15 amino acids. In its sample, this clone was seen once. Its specificity is not known. Study-wide findings and caveats: Some of the nonresponding patients also showed low levels of normalized T-cell clonal expansion. At doses 0.1 to 3.0 mg/kg, CD4+ and CD8+ clones expanded.

This TCR came from an adult with an advanced solid tumor such as melanoma, head and neck, liver or kidney cancer. This specimen consisted of CD4+ or CD8+ T cells sorted from blood, obtained in a trial of the OX40 agonist ivuxolimab. V is TRBV14 and J is TRBJ2-7; TRBD2 matches at 8 bases. For the CDR3, the DNA is TGTGCCAGCAGCCGTCGTAGCGGGGCCCCCTACGAGCAGTACTTC. Its protein is CASSRRSGAPYEQYF.